Listed below are T cell receptor beta chains from one sample, sequenced in a study of regulatory T cells in long-lasting Graves disease. TCRdb called the multiplex PCR reads again in MiXCR, with one record for every CDR3 protein. Here the sample spans 370,000 or so distinct CDR3 sequences, about 16% being singletons. The same sample was also studied in work on T cells in Graves' hyperthyroidism and ophthalmopathy.

Sample: peripheral blood mononuclear cells (PBMCs), taken at new diagnosis, from a patient treated with antithyroid drugs. The receptor set was obtained from a young woman with Graves disease. The CDR3 runs from the conserved cysteine through the conserved F or W. The D gene is left open where the match is weak.

d_call: TRBD2; v_call: TRBV24-1; j_call: TRBJ2-1; cdr3_aa: CATSDTRGASYNEQFF
d_call: -; v_call: TRBV7-9; j_call: TRBJ2-5; cdr3_aa: CASSSPLGQETQYF
d_call: TRBD2; v_call: TRBV5-4; j_call: TRBJ2-7; cdr3_aa: CASSHRRSGRDSYEQYF
d_call: TRBD2; v_call: TRBV6-1; j_call: TRBJ2-1; cdr3_aa: CASSDRTSGVKNEQFF
d_call: -; v_call: TRBV27; j_call: TRBJ2-2; cdr3_aa: CASSPFSGELFF
d_call: -; v_call: TRBV4-1; j_call: TRBJ2-7; cdr3_aa: CASSQPSLSYEQYF
d_call: -; v_call: TRBV5-6; j_call: TRBJ2-2; cdr3_aa: CASSLNWLRDGELFF
d_call: TRBD2; v_call: TRBV9; j_call: TRBJ2-1; cdr3_aa: CASSAGTSGNSYNEQFF
d_call: TRBD2; v_call: TRBV28; j_call: TRBJ2-3; cdr3_aa: CASSFIAGGLTDTQYF
d_call: TRBD1; v_call: TRBV20-1; j_call: TRBJ1-2; cdr3_aa: CSARFQGTGDSAGYGYTF
d_call: TRBD1; v_call: TRBV7-2; j_call: TRBJ1-5; cdr3_aa: CASSSPTGTGSSRNQPQHF
d_call: -; v_call: TRBV3-1; j_call: TRBJ2-3; cdr3_aa: CASSQFATSTDTQYF
d_call: -; v_call: TRBV6-9; j_call: TRBJ2-1; cdr3_aa: CASSYAKYNEQFF
d_call: -; v_call: TRBV5-1; j_call: TRBJ2-7; cdr3_aa: CASSLFFQSKDYEQYF
d_call: -; v_call: TRBV5-8; j_call: TRBJ2-4; cdr3_aa: CASSAPPSNIQYF
d_call: TRBD1; v_call: TRBV11-2; j_call: TRBJ2-4; cdr3_aa: CASSPGTVPSGAKNIQYF
d_call: TRBD2; v_call: TRBV9; j_call: TRBJ2-7; cdr3_aa: CASSVGPGGLAGAAYEQYF
d_call: -; v_call: TRBV28; j_call: TRBJ2-5; cdr3_aa: CASTPLEGQNQETQYF
d_call: TRBD1; v_call: TRBV28; j_call: TRBJ2-1; cdr3_aa: CASQRSIQGVEQFF
d_call: -; v_call: TRBV25-1; j_call: TRBJ1-6; cdr3_aa: CASSEQLYNSPLHF
d_call: TRBD2; v_call: TRBV2; j_call: TRBJ2-1; cdr3_aa: CASSDNWEGGEQFF
d_call: TRBD1; v_call: TRBV20-1; j_call: TRBJ2-7; cdr3_aa: CSARDDRVEQYF
d_call: -; v_call: TRBV28; j_call: TRBJ1-2; cdr3_aa: CASSPSGVYGYTF
d_call: -; v_call: TRBV2; j_call: TRBJ1-6; cdr3_aa: CASTPGLNSPLHF
d_call: -; v_call: TRBV7-3; j_call: TRBJ1-6; cdr3_aa: CASSLTGTLYHSPLHF
d_call: TRBD2; v_call: TRBV12-3/TRBV12-4; j_call: TRBJ2-1; cdr3_aa: CASRHSGGAHEQFF
d_call: TRBD2; v_call: TRBV27; j_call: TRBJ2-7; cdr3_aa: CATEATSGGVSSYEQYF
d_call: -; v_call: TRBV2; j_call: TRBJ2-5; cdr3_aa: CASTVDQVGKTQYF
d_call: -; v_call: TRBV2; j_call: TRBJ2-7; cdr3_aa: CATRPFLVAGEQYF
d_call: -; v_call: TRBV12-3/TRBV12-4; j_call: TRBJ1-5; cdr3_aa: CASSSNTGLRPQHF
d_call: -; v_call: TRBV30; j_call: TRBJ1-2; cdr3_aa: CAWSLDRYGYTF
d_call: -; v_call: TRBV5-1; j_call: TRBJ1-1; cdr3_aa: CASTLRGNTEAFF
d_call: TRBD2; v_call: TRBV27; j_call: TRBJ2-4; cdr3_aa: CASSFRGLALMENIQYF
d_call: -; v_call: TRBV15; j_call: TRBJ1-2; cdr3_aa: CATSRDPGFNYGYTF
d_call: -; v_call: TRBV11-2; j_call: TRBJ2-1; cdr3_aa: CASSLNLRNEQFF
d_call: -; v_call: TRBV4-1; j_call: TRBJ2-2; cdr3_aa: CASSQDLGGANTGELFF
d_call: TRBD1; v_call: TRBV5-5; j_call: TRBJ1-2; cdr3_aa: CASSLWDRGFHGYTF
d_call: TRBD1; v_call: TRBV28; j_call: TRBJ2-7; cdr3_aa: CASRPTGAGEQYF
d_call: TRBD1; v_call: TRBV5-1; j_call: TRBJ2-1; cdr3_aa: CASRQTGQADLNEQFF
d_call: -; v_call: TRBV7-9; j_call: TRBJ2-1; cdr3_aa: CASSTSVVRQFF
d_call: -; v_call: TRBV20-1; j_call: TRBJ1-2; cdr3_aa: CSAPDGSGYTF
d_call: -; v_call: TRBV9; j_call: TRBJ1-2; cdr3_aa: CASSVDRDRGYTF
d_call: TRBD2; v_call: TRBV6-1; j_call: TRBJ2-7; cdr3_aa: CASSETSGSWGF
d_call: -; v_call: TRBV6-1; j_call: TRBJ1-2; cdr3_aa: CASGGANYGYTF
d_call: TRBD1; v_call: TRBV30; j_call: TRBJ2-7; cdr3_aa: CAWSGGTGGYEQYF
d_call: TRBD2; v_call: TRBV4-2; j_call: TRBJ2-1; cdr3_aa: CASSTPAGGPNEQFF
d_call: -; v_call: TRBV28; j_call: TRBJ1-2; cdr3_aa: CASSAGGDYGYTF
d_call: TRBD2; v_call: TRBV12-5; j_call: TRBJ2-5; cdr3_aa: CASGLGLAETQYF
d_call: TRBD2; v_call: TRBV11-2; j_call: TRBJ2-1; cdr3_aa: CASSPGTSGVFF
d_call: -; v_call: TRBV6-4; j_call: TRBJ1-2; cdr3_aa: CASSDSNQGDGYTF
d_call: TRBD1; v_call: TRBV10-3; j_call: TRBJ2-3; cdr3_aa: CAIRRDRLSTDTQYF
d_call: -; v_call: TRBV27; j_call: TRBJ2-3; cdr3_aa: CASRDWNRSQYF
d_call: -; v_call: TRBV12-3/TRBV12-4; j_call: TRBJ2-2; cdr3_aa: CASSDRWAARGTGELFF
d_call: TRBD1; v_call: TRBV5-1; j_call: TRBJ1-2; cdr3_aa: CASSQWTGGHGYTF
d_call: -; v_call: TRBV11-2; j_call: TRBJ2-7; cdr3_aa: CASSFRWQGVYEQYF
d_call: TRBD2; v_call: TRBV6-1; j_call: TRBJ2-1; cdr3_aa: CASSPLAGTGEQFF
d_call: TRBD1; v_call: TRBV30; j_call: TRBJ1-2; cdr3_aa: CAWRIGQGASGGYTF
d_call: -; v_call: TRBV5-1; j_call: TRBJ1-1; cdr3_aa: CASSLASGRGSEAFF